This entry lists 24 T cell receptor beta chains sequenced from one sample in a study of blood T cell repertoires in COVID-19. The repertoire was sequenced with immunoSEQ multiplex PCR; TCRdb's copy has only in-frame clones and lacks some. This sample has about 150,000 clones, with roughly 83% found just once. The sample taken for sequencing was peripheral blood. The receptors shown here come from a woman aged 60 to 75 with COVID-19, enrolled during active disease.

V and J are TRBV5-4 and TRBJ2-5, with 7 bases that match TRBD2. V shed 4 bases and J 1 base; nucleotides not matched to a gene: 7. The CDR3 extends over 15 amino acids. Germline CDR1 is SGHNT and CDR2 is YYREEE (reference sequence). CDR3 sequence: CASSRSGGGQETQYF. The CDR3 DNA follows: TGTGCCAGCAGCCGGAGTGGGGGGGGCCAAGAGACCCAGTACTTC.

A remark on this clone: Different DNA sequences within this sample yield the same CDR3. The V call is TRBV7-3, the J call TRBJ2-5; D uncertain. This CDR3 has 14 amino acids. Per germline, CDR1 SGHTA and CDR2 FQGTGA. Trimming took off 5 bases at V and 1 base at J, with 11 bases between the two ends. The DNA of the CDR3 is TGTGCCAGCAGCCCTTATTCAGGCCAAGAGACCCAGTACTTC. This codes for CASSPYSGQETQYF.

The chain joins TRBV6-4 to TRBJ1-1; a possible D gene is TRBD1 (6 bases). From germline, CDR1 is MRHNA and CDR2 SNTAGT. The germline V and J ends were trimmed by 5 bases and 0 bases, with 16 bases remaining between them. The CDR3 totals 16 residues. The CDR3 nucleotides are TGTGCCAGCAGTCGGCAGTTCGGGACATTGAACACTGAAGCTTTCTTT. This gives the protein CASSRQFGTLNTEAFF.

CDR3 residues: CASSDTNRGTEAFF. In nucleotides, the CDR3 is TGTGCCAGCAGTGATACGAACAGGGGAACTGAAGCTTTCTTT. The chain combines TRBV6-1 with TRBJ1-1, with TRBD1 matching 7 bases. Unmatched junction bases numbered 6, after V lost 3 bases and J lost 5 bases. The CDR3 has 14 amino acids. CDR1 MNHNS and CDR2 SASEGT come from the germline V gene.

This clone came up a few times. This chain uses TRBV14 with TRBJ2-1; 9 positions match TRBD2. V trimming: 7 bases; J trimming: 9 bases; junction bases outside the gene matches: 13. This CDR3 is built from 15 residues. Germline CDR1 is SGHDN and CDR2 is FVKESK. The CDR3 region is CASTGPGLARAEQFF. The CDR3 bases are TGTGCCAGCACCGGACCGGGACTAGCTAGGGCTGAGCAGTTCTTC.

The chain is built from TRBV11-2 and TRBJ1-2; TRBD1 agrees at 8 bases. In germline, CDR1 is SGHAT, CDR2 FQNNGV. The CDR3 has 19 residues. V lost 0 bases and J lost 6; bases outside the gene matches: 18. The CDR3 DNA reads as TGTGCCAGCAGCTTAGAGCTACAGGGACAGGTCCCACTAGGAGATGGCTACACCTTC. The encoded protein is CASSLELQGQVPLGDGYTF.

The CDR3 is CASSAGGQGWTEAFF. The DNA of the CDR3 is TGTGCCAGCAGCGCTGGGGGACAGGGTTGGACTGAAGCTTTCTTT. V and J are TRBV9 and TRBJ1-1; 9 nucleotides match TRBD1. V trimming: 3 bases; J trimming: 5 bases; junction bases outside the gene matches: 8. Germline V gene lookup returns CDR1 SGDLS and CDR2 YYNGEE. This CDR3 comprises 15 residues.

The genes are TRBV5-1 and TRBJ2-7; TRBD1 might be the D (5 bases). V lost 0 bases and J 5 bases, leaving 12 bases between the germline ends. The CDR3 contains 14 residues. Germline values: CDR1 SGHRS, CDR2 YFSETQ. DNA of the CDR3: TGCGCCAGCAGCTTGGTCGCAGGGTTGGACGAGCAGTACTTC. Residues: CASSLVAGLDEQYF.

The V and J genes are TRBV5-6 and TRBJ1-4, with D possibly being TRBD1 (5 bases). V gave up 0 bases and J gave up 5 bases, with 14 bases separating them. Germline V gene data show CDR1 as SGHDT and CDR2 as YYEEEE. The CDR3 spans 16 residues. The CDR3 region is CASSLGGRGVNEKLFF. The CDR3 region has the DNA TGTGCCAGCAGCTTGGGCGGGCGGGGCGTCAATGAAAAACTGTTTTTT.

This chain uses TRBV18 with TRBJ2-7, with D perhaps matching TRBD2 (5 bases). The germline V gene has CDR1 KGHSH and CDR2 LQKENI. The V end was cut by 1 base, the J end by 1 base, with 11 bases between. The CDR3 totals 15 residues. CDR3 sequence reads: CASSPLSGLSYEQYF. In DNA, the CDR3 is TGTGCCAGCTCACCACTCTCAGGACTTTCCTACGAGCAGTACTTC.

The chain is built from TRBV7-2 and TRBJ1-2; 10 nucleotides align to TRBD1. V shed 2 bases and J 8 bases; nucleotides not matched to a gene: 5. The CDR3 runs to 14 residues. Germline-derived CDR1 and CDR2 are SGHTA and FQGNSA. The CDR3 DNA is TGTGCCAGCAGCTTAAGGGGACAGGGGCGAGGCTACACCTTC. As protein: CASSLRGQGRGYTF.

The chain is built from TRBV9 and TRBJ1-5, with TRBD1 identical over 9 bases. CDR1 and CDR2 from the germline V gene are SGDLS and YYNGEE. The CDR3 contains 15 residues. V lost 3 bases, J lost 0 bases, and 1 base stayed unmatched. The CDR3 region is CASSEQGASNQPQHF. The CDR3 nucleotides are TGTGCCAGCAGCGAACAGGGGGCTAGCAATCAGCCCCAGCATTTT.

This chain connects TRBV6-1 to TRBJ1-1; TRBD1 might be the D (6 bases). CDR3 size: 18 residues. The ends were cut back, 2 bases at V and 0 bases at J, with 19 bases in the middle. The germline CDR1 and CDR2 sequences are MNHNS and SASEGT. CDR3 protein: CASSEIWGRGSMNTEAFF. CDR3 nucleotide sequence: TGTGCCAGCAGTGAAATATGGGGGCGAGGGTCCATGAACACTGAAGCTTTCTTT.

This chain uses TRBV6-2 or TRBV6-3 with TRBJ2-1, with 8 bases aligning to TRBD2. Germline V lookup: CDR1 MNHEY, CDR2 SVGEGT. V lost 3 bases, J lost 3 bases, and 4 bases stayed unmatched. The CDR3 spans 15 residues. The DNA for the CDR3 is TGTGCCAGCAGTTATTCGGGAGGGGACTACAATGAGCAGTTCTTC. It yields the protein CASSYSGGDYNEQFF.

The rearrangement uses TRBV6-5 and TRBJ2-5, with TRBD1 matching 7 bases. The junction had 5 bases not matched to a gene; V was cut back by 8 bases and J by 2 bases. The CDR3 consists of 13 residues. The germline gives CDR1 MNHEY, CDR2 SVGAGI. The CDR3 DNA reads as TGTGCCAGCTATGGGACAGAACAAGAGACCCAGTACTTC. Translating it yields CASYGTEQETQYF.

This clone was counted only a few times. J is TRBJ1-2 and V is TRBV6-1; D gene uncertain. CDR3 length: 16 residues. Germline assignment: CDR1 MNHNS and CDR2 SASEGT. Trimming stripped 2 bases from V and 0 bases from J, with 13 bases between. The CDR3 protein is CASSESYGGANYGYTF. The CDR3 DNA sequence: TGTGCCAGCAGTGAATCGTATGGAGGAGCTAACTATGGCTACACCTTC.

The chain is built from TRBV6-5 and TRBJ1-3; TRBD1 agrees at 11 bases. CDR1 and CDR2 (germline): MNHEY, SVGAGI. This CDR3 has 15 amino acids. Germline trimming cut 6 bases from V and 2 bases from J; bases unmatched to any gene: 3. The DNA of the CDR3 is TGTGCCAGCAGCAGGACAGGGGGCACTGGAAACACCATATATTTT. Its protein product is CASSRTGGTGNTIYF.

The J gene is TRBJ1-6, the V gene TRBV6-5; TRBD1 matches 7 bases. Trimming cost V 7 bases and J 7 bases; bases outside gene matches: 7. There are 14 residues in the CDR3. Germline loops: CDR1 MNHEY, CDR2 SVGAGI. CDR3 DNA sequence: TGTGCCAGCACCCTCGGGACAGCAAATTCACCCCTCCACTTT. Translating it yields CASTLGTANSPLHF.

This chain links TRBV18 with TRBJ1-6; TRBD1 is a possible D gene (6 bases). Trimming left V 6 bases short and J 7 bases short, with 10 bases between. CDR3 length equals 13 residues. Germline-derived CDR1 and CDR2 are KGHSH and LQKENI. The CDR3 loop reads CASSRQANSPLHF. In DNA, the CDR3 is TGTGCCAGCTCCCGACAGGCCAATTCACCCCTCCACTTT.

The V gene is TRBV30, the J gene TRBJ2-2; a possible D gene is TRBD2 (7 bases). V was cut by 3 bases and J by 7 bases, with 12 bases left in between. The germline gives CDR1 GTSNPN, CDR2 SVGIG (reference sequence). The CDR3 loop spans 13 amino acids. CDR3 nucleotides: TGTGCCTGGAGGTGGGGGGGCATCGGGGAGCTGTTTTTT. It translates to CAWRWGGIGELFF.

This chain connects TRBV2 to TRBJ1-4; no firm D call. V was trimmed by 9 bases and J by 8 bases, leaving 16 bases between them. The CDR3 extends over 13 amino acids. In germline, CDR1 is SNHLY, CDR2 FYNNEI. This chain's CDR3 is CASEGLGVEKLFF. The CDR3 DNA follows: TGTGCCAGTGAGGGCCTCGGGGTGGAAAAACTGTTTTTT.

The V call is TRBV24-1, the J call TRBJ2-1; TRBD1 aligns across 8 bases. Germline V CDR1 and CDR2: KGHDR, SFDVKD. There are 17 residues in the CDR3. The ends lost 4 bases at V and 1 base at J; junction bases unmatched: 8. Written as DNA, the CDR3 is TGTGCCACCAGTGAAGGACAGGGTCGGTTATCCTACAATGAGCAGTTCTTC. Residues: CATSEGQGRLSYNEQFF.

The V gene is TRBV19, the J gene TRBJ1-1; D is uncertain. Trimming shortened V by 1 base and J by 4 bases, and 13 bases separated the two germline ends. The CDR3 is 15 residues long. The germline CDR1 and CDR2 sequences are LNHDA and SQIVND (reference sequence). The CDR3 loop reads CASSIVTFRFTEAFF. CDR3 sequence (DNA): TGTGCCAGTAGTATAGTCACGTTCAGATTCACTGAAGCTTTCTTT.

The chain couples TRBV27 to TRBJ2-1; 7 bases are a match to TRBD1. This CDR3 spans 13 amino acids. V shed 8 bases, J shed 4 bases, and the junction held 5 bases outside the gene matches. Germline V gene lookup returns CDR1 MNHEY and CDR2 SMNVEV (reference sequence). CDR3 DNA: TGTGCCAGCTACAGGGGAGAATACAATGAGCAGTTCTTC. The encoded protein is CASYRGEYNEQFF.